This record covers a single T cell receptor beta chain. This entry is derived from a study of blood T cell repertoires in COVID-19. Study overall: COVID-19 samples collected from the United States, Italy and Spain covered acute and convalescent phases. T cells, B-cell-depleted T cells, or PBMCs provided the cDNA or gDNA that served as material.

Original handling: For nucleated cells, counts were estimated from reference gene primer amplification. Only in-frame clones appear in the TCRdb table, and some are missing; sequencing was by immunoSEQ multiplex PCR. The DNA gave D and trimming, while V, J and clone size come from that table. The table has about 230,000 clones, approximately 80% seen once. CDR3 size: 17 residues. CDR1 and CDR2 (germline): LNHDA, SQIVND (reference sequence). V gave up 7 bases and J gave up 4 bases, with 24 bases separating them. The sequence was collected from a woman between 45 and 65 years old with acute or convalescent COVID-19. The chain joins TRBV19 to TRBJ2-3; maybe TRBD1 (6 bases). Sequencing was carried out using peripheral blood. The CDR3 sequence: CASTPGQSHSGADTQYF. The DNA of the CDR3 is TGTGCCAGTACCCCCGGACAGTCTCACTCTGGCGCAGATACGCAGTATTTT.